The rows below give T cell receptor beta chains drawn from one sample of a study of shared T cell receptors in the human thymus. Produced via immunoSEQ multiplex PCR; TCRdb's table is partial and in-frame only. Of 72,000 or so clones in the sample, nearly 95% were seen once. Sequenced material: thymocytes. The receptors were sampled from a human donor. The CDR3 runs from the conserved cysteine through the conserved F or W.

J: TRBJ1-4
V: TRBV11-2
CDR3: CASSFRGRQEKLFF

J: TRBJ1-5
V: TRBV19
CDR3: CASSRQGGQPQHF

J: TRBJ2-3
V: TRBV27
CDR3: CASSLRQAVTDTQYF

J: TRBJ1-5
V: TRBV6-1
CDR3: CASRVSRDRGQPQHF

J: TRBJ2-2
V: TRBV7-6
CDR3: CASSFVRGPDTGELFF

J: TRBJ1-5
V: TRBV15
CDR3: CATSRDRVDQPQHF

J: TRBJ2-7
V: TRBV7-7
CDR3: CASSLSGSWTGSSYEQYF

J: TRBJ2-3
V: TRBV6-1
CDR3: CASSEYERELKGTDTQYF

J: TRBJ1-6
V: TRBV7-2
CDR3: CASSLGGRHSSYNSPLHF

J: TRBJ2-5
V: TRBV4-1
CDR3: CASSQDVACQETQYF

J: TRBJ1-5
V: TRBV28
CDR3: CASSFVGPRQPQHF

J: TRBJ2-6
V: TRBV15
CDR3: CATSRDSEGISGGSSGANVLTF

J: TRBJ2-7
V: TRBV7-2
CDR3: CASSVQEYEQYF

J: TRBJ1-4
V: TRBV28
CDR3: CASTVTGLNEKLFF

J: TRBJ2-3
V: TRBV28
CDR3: CASRPLRRAGDTDTQYF

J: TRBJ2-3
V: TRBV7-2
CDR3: CASSRGQGVDTQYF

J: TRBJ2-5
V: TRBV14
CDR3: CASSQPRSGGETQYF

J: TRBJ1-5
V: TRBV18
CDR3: CASSDSWDRVHQPQHF

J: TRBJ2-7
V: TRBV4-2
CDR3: CASSQEAGTGSYEQYF

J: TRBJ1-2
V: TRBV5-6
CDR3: CASSPRSWGDYGYTF

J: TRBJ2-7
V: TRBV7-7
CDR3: CASSLLQGHEQYF

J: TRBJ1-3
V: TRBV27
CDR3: CASSLSGWRLDTIYF

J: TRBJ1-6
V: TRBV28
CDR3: CASRRGGTYNSPLHF

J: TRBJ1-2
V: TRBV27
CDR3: CAAGGEGIDGYTF

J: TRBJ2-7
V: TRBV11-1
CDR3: CASSSKQGTTYEQYF

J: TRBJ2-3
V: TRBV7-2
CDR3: CASRPKRGNTDTQYF